This note documents a single T cell receptor beta chain sequence. The target antigen is unknown. CDR1 and CDR2 from the germline V gene are SGHTA and FQGNSA. The V gene end was trimmed by 5 bases and the J gene end by 5 bases; junction bases not matched to a gene: 8. This CDR3 is 14 amino acids long. The authors incorporated unique molecular identifiers into the TCR beta cDNA libraries. In TCRdb, the PCR reads were re-called with MiXCR into one record per CDR3 protein. The sample has around 770,000 distinct CDR3 sequences, 40% to 55% seen once. This sample is drawn from a study of post-analysis software for immune sequencing data. Notes on the study in general: Comparison of patients with controls showed four or five TRBV segments more frequent in patients, TRBV5-6, TRBV5-1 and TRBV20-1 among them.

The V call is TRBV7-2, the J call TRBJ2-5, with 7 nucleotides matching TRBD2. What was sequenced was blood. The origin of this receptor is a girl aged 10-17 years with multiple sclerosis. The CDR3 sequence is CASSPGGPVETQYF. As DNA, the CDR3 is TGTGCCAGCAGCCCGGGGGGACCCGTGGAGACCCAGTACTTC.